The clone carrying this T cell receptor beta chain came up a few times. The source of the sample is a study of blood T cell repertoires in COVID-19. At the level of the study: Sites across the United States, Italy and Spain contributed samples from acute and convalescent COVID-19. Sample material is recorded as cDNA or gDNA derived from T cells, B-cell-depleted T cells, or PBMCs.

The ends lost 5 bases at V and 1 base at J; junction bases unmatched: 4. The CDR3 spans 15 residues. Germline CDR1 is MNHEY and CDR2 is SMNVEV (reference sequence). Under the authors' procedure: Quantification of nucleated cells was approximated via reference gene primer amplification. Clones were read by immunoSEQ multiplex PCR, and TCRdb kept only the in-frame ones, dropping some. The D gene and trimming were derived from the DNA, and the V and J assignments and clone size from that table. The top ten clones hold roughly 1.4% of a sample with about 400,000 clones, roughly 89% of them seen once. V is TRBV27 and J is TRBJ2-7; TRBD1 agrees at 11 bases. The sequenced sample was peripheral blood. The source of this sequence is a woman aged 30 to 39 with active or convalescent COVID-19. CDR3 in amino acids: CASSLGQGDSYEQYF. The CDR3 DNA reads TGTGCCAGCAGTCTGGGACAGGGGGATTCCTACGAGCAGTACTTC.